Presented here are 10 T cell receptor beta chains from one specimen sequenced in a study of T cell responses to AZD1222 COVID-19 vaccine. The protocol was immunoSEQ multiplex PCR, while the TCRdb copy is restricted to in-frame clones and leaves out a portion. The sample holds about 72,000 clones; around 87% are singletons and the top ten take more than 20%. This specimen consisted of peripheral blood, obtained on day 0 of AZD1222 vaccination. These TCRs come from an adult in good health.

The chain employs TRBV5-1 and TRBJ2-1; D perhaps matches TRBD1 (6 bases). V was trimmed by 0 bases and J by 5 bases, leaving 12 bases between them. Germline-derived CDR1 and CDR2 are SGHRS and YFSETQ. This CDR3 is 15 amino acids long. The CDR3 DNA reads as TGCGCCAGCAGCTTGGAAGGACAGAGGAACAATGAGCAGTTCTTC. This translates into CASSLEGQRNNEQFF.

The V and J genes are TRBV30 and TRBJ1-2; maybe TRBD1 (6 bases). V lost 4 bases, J lost 5 bases, and 11 bases lay in between. CDR1 is GTSNPN and CDR2 is SVGIG in the germline V gene (reference sequence). The CDR3 totals 12 residues. The CDR3 sequence is CAWKQGGYGYTF. The CDR3 DNA sequence: TGTGCCTGGAAACAGGGCGGATATGGCTACACCTTC.

This chain connects TRBV14 to TRBJ1-1; the D gene is possibly TRBD1 (5 bases). Per the germline V gene, CDR1 is SGHDN and CDR2 is FVKESK. The CDR3 has 17 residues. Deletions cut 0 bases from V and 1 base from J, with 15 bases between. The CDR3 region has the DNA TGTGCCAGCAGCCAAGATAGACCGGGGCAGGGGAACACTGAAGCTTTCTTT. It codes for CASSQDRPGQGNTEAFF.

The rearrangement links TRBV6-4 to TRBJ1-2, with 7 bases aligning to TRBD1. Germline V gene data show CDR1 as MRHNA and CDR2 as SNTAGT. Losses at the gene ends were 2 bases for V and 6 bases for J; bases not matched to a gene: 3. The CDR3 sequence is 13 residues long. In DNA form, the CDR3 reads TGTGCCAGCAGTGACCGACAGGGAAATGGCTACACCTTC. Amino acid sequence: CASSDRQGNGYTF.

The CDR3: CASSTDTYNEQFF. For the CDR3, the DNA is TGTGCCAGCAGCACTGACACCTACAATGAGCAGTTCTTC. The V call is TRBV7-2, the J call TRBJ2-1; D is ambiguous. The germline V gene has CDR1 SGHTA and CDR2 FQGNSA. The CDR3 extends over 13 amino acids. The V and J ends lost 5 bases and 2 bases respectively, with 7 bases between them.

The rearrangement links TRBV7-3 to TRBJ2-3, with 7 bases identical to TRBD2. This CDR3 spans 14 amino acids. The V and J ends lost 2 bases and 1 base, in that order; junction bases with no gene match: 0. Per the germline V gene, CDR1 is SGHTA and CDR2 is FQGTGA. The CDR3 loop reads CASSLGRGTDTQYF. The CDR3 nucleotides read TGTGCCAGCAGCTTAGGGAGGGGCACAGATACGCAGTATTTT.

V is TRBV7-9 and J is TRBJ1-2; possible D gene TRBD1, 5 bases. Trimming cost V 6 bases and J 7 bases, with 21 bases left between them. Germline CDR1 SEHNR, CDR2 FQNEAQ (reference sequence). CDR3 length: 15 amino acids. CDR3 sequence reads: CASSWPGRSSVGYTF. CDR3 sequence (DNA): TGTGCCAGCAGTTGGCCGGGACGTTCTTCGGTTGGCTACACCTTC.

This chain joins TRBV9 and TRBJ1-6; D not resolved. Germline loops: CDR1 SGDLS, CDR2 YYNGEE. CDR3 length: 14 amino acids. V gave up 2 bases and J gave up 0 bases, with 3 bases separating them. The CDR3 here is CASSVTSYNSPLHF. The CDR3 nucleotides are TGTGCCAGCAGCGTTACCTCCTATAATTCACCCCTCCACTTT.

The chain couples TRBV5-1 to TRBJ2-7; 7 positions agree with TRBD2. The CDR3 extends over 18 amino acids. Trimming removed 0 bases from V and 5 bases from J; junction bases left unmatched: 17. Germline V CDR1 and CDR2: SGHRS, YFSETQ. The CDR3 is CASSLAYNRRVGGNEQYF. CDR3 sequence (DNA): TGCGCCAGCAGCTTGGCCTACAATCGTCGGGTGGGAGGGAACGAGCAGTACTTC.

The CDR3 loop is CASSLFSGTDTEAFF. In DNA, the CDR3 is TGTGCCAGCAGCTTATTCTCCGGGACAGACACTGAAGCTTTCTTT. This rearrangement joins TRBV7-9 to TRBJ1-1, with 7 positions matching TRBD1. The CDR3 totals 15 residues. Looked up from germline, CDR1 is SEHNR and CDR2 is FQNEAQ (reference sequence). V lost 2 bases, J lost 3 bases, and 6 bases stayed unmatched.